This T cell receptor (beta chain) was documented in a study of blood T cell repertoires in COVID-19. Study-level background: PBMCs, B-cell-depleted T cells, or T cells were the source of the cDNA or gDNA that made up the material.

Some clones are missing from TCRdb's copy, which holds only in-frame ones; the method was immunoSEQ multiplex PCR. The sample records 120,000 to 150,000 clones, about 87% being singletons. This clone appeared a single time. Trimming left V 5 bases short and J 2 bases short, with 13 bases between. CDR1 and CDR2 (germline): LGHNA, YSLEER. This CDR3 spans 15 amino acids. This sequence joins TRBV4-3 and TRBJ1-5; D may be TRBD1 (5 bases). The sequenced material came from peripheral blood. The clonotype originates from a human donor in a cohort sampled during active COVID-19. The CDR3 region has the DNA TGCGCCAGCAGCTTTTCGGGGGACGGCAATCAGCCCCAGCATTTT. Residues: CASSFSGDGNQPQHF.